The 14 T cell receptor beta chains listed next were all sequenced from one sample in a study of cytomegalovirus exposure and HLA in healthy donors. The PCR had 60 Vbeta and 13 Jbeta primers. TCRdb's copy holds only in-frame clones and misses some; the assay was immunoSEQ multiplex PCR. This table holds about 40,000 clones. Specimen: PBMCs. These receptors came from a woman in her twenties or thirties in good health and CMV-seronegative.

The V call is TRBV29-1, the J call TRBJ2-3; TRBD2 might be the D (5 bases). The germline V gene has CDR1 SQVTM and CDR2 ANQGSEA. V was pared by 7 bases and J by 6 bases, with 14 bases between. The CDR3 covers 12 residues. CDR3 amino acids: CSERAPGDTQYF. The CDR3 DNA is TGCAGCGAAAGGGCACCGGGGGATACGCAGTATTTT.

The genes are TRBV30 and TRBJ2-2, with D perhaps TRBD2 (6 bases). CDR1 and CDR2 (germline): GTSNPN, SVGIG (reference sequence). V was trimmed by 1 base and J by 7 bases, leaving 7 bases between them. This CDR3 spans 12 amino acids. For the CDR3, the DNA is TGTGCCTGGAGTGCGGGAGACGGGGAGCTGTTTTTT. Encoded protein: CAWSAGDGELFF.

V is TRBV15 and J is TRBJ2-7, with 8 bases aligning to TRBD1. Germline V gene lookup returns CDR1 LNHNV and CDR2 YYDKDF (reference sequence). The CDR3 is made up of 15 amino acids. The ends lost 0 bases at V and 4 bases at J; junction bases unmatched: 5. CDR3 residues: CATSRDGTGEYEQYF. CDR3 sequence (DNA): TGTGCCACCAGCAGAGATGGGACAGGAGAATACGAGCAGTACTTC.

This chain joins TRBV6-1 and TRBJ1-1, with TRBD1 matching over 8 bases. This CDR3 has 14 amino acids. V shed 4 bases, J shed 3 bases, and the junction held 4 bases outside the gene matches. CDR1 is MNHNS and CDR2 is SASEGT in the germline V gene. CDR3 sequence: CASSAQQGDTEAFF. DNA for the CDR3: TGTGCCAGCAGTGCACAACAGGGGGACACTGAAGCTTTCTTT.

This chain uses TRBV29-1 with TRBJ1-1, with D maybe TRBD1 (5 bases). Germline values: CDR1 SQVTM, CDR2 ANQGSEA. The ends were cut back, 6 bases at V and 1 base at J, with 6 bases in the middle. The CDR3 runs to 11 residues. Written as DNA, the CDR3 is TGCAGCGTGACAGAGAACACTGAAGCTTTCTTT. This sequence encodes CSVTENTEAFF.

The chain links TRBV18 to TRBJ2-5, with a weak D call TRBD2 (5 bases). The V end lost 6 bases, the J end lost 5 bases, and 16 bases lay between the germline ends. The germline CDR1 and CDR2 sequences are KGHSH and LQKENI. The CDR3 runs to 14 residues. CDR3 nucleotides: TGTGCCAGCTCGCCTGAAATGGACTGGGAGACCCAGTACTTC. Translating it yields CASSPEMDWETQYF.

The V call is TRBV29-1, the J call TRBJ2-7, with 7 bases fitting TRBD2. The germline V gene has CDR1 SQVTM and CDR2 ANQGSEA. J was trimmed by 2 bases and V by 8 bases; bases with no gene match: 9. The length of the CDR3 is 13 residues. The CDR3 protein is CSPPGLVAYEQYF. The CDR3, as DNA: TGCAGCCCGCCTGGACTAGTCGCCTACGAGCAGTACTTC.

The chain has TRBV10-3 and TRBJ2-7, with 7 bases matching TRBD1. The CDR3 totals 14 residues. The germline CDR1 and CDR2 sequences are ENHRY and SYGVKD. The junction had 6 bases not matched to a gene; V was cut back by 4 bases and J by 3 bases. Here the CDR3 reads CAISARGQIYEQYF. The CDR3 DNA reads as TGTGCCATCAGTGCCCGGGGACAGATCTACGAGCAGTACTTC.

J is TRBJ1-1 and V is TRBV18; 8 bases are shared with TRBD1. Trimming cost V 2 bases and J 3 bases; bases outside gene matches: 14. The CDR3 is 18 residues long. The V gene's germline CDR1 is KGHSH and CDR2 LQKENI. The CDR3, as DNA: TGTGCCAGCTCACCAAGGTATGACAGGGGCGTGTTTCACACTGAAGCTTTCTTT. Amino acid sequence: CASSPRYDRGVFHTEAFF. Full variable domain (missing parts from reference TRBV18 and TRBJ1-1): NAGVMQNPRHLVRRRGQEARLRCSPMKGHSHVYWYRQLPEEGLKFMVYLQKENIIDESGMPKERFSAEFPKEGPSILRIQQVVRGDSAAYFCASSPRYDRGVFHTEAFFGQGTRLTVV.

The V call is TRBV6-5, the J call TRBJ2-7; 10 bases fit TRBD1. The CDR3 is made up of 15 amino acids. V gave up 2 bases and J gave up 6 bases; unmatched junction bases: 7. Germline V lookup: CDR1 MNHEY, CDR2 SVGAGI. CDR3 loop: CASSYVTGGAGEQYF. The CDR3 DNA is TGTGCCAGCAGTTACGTGACAGGGGGCGCGGGCGAGCAGTACTTC.

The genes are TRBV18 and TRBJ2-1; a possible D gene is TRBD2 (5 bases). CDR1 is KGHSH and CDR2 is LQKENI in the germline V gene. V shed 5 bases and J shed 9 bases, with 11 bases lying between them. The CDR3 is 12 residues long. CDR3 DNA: TGTGCCAGCTCAGACGCTAGCAGTGAGCAGTTCTTC. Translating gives CASSDASSEQFF.

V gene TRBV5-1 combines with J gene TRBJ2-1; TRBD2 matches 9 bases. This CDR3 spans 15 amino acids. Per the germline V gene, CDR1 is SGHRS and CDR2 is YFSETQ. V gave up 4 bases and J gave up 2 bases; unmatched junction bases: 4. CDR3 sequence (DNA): TGCGCCAGCAGCAATAGCGGGAGAACCTACAATGAGCAGTTCTTC. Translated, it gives CASSNSGRTYNEQFF.

CDR3 DNA: TGTGCCAGCTCACCGGATAGCCCGACCCTCAATCAGCCCCAGCATTTT. It is translated as CASSPDSPTLNQPQHF. The chain carries TRBV18 and TRBJ1-5; no clear D gene. The CDR3 covers 16 residues. Per the germline V gene, CDR1 is KGHSH and CDR2 is LQKENI. V was cut by 3 bases and J by 3 bases, with 15 bases left in between.

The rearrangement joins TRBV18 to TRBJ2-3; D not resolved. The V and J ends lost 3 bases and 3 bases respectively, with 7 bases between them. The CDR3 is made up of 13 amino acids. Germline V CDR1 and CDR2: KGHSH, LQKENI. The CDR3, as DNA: TGTGCCAGCTCACCGCACTCGACAGATACGCAGTATTTT. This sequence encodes CASSPHSTDTQYF.